This T cell receptor beta chain was documented in a study of blood T cell repertoires in COVID-19. Looking at the study overall: Sample material is recorded as cDNA or gDNA derived from T cells, B-cell-depleted T cells, or PBMCs.

Authors' data handling: Nucleated cell number was recorded as an estimate derived from reference gene primer amplification. TCRdb's table, derived via immunoSEQ multiplex PCR, lists solely in-frame clones and lacks some. V and J calls and clone size are given by that table; D and trimming were obtained from the DNA. The table includes about 210,000 clones, over 75% detected once. Enrolled through a virtual design, the participants were between 18 and 89 years of age and came from 24 US areas. V trimming: 3 bases; J trimming: 2 bases; junction bases outside the gene matches: 7. This CDR3 is 16 amino acids long. Germline-derived CDR1 and CDR2 are SGHDT and YYEEEE.

This clonotype originated in a man aged 40-49 years who had recovered from COVID-19. This chain joins TRBV5-6 and TRBJ1-5; 8 bases map to TRBD1. Specimen: PBMCs or T cells enriched from blood (not recorded which). As DNA, the CDR3 is TGTGCCAGCAGCTACCGGACAGGGATCGGCAATCAGCCCCAGCATTTT. Its protein is CASSYRTGIGNQPQHF.